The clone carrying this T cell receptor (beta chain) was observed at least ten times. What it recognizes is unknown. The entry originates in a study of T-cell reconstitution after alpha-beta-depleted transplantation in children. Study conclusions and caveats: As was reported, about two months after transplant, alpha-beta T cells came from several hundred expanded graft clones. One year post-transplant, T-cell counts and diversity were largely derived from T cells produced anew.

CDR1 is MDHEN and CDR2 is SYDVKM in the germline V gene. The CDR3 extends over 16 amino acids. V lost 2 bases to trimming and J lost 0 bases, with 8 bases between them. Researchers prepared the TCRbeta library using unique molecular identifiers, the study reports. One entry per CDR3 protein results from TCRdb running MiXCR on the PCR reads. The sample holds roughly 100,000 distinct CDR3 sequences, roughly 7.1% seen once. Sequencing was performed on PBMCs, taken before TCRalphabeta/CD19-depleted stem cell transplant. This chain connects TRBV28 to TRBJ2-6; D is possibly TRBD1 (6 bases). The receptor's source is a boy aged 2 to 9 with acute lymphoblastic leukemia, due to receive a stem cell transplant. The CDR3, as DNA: TGTGCCAGCAGTTTAGGGACAATCTCTGGGGCCAACGTCCTGACTTTC. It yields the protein CASSLGTISGANVLTF.